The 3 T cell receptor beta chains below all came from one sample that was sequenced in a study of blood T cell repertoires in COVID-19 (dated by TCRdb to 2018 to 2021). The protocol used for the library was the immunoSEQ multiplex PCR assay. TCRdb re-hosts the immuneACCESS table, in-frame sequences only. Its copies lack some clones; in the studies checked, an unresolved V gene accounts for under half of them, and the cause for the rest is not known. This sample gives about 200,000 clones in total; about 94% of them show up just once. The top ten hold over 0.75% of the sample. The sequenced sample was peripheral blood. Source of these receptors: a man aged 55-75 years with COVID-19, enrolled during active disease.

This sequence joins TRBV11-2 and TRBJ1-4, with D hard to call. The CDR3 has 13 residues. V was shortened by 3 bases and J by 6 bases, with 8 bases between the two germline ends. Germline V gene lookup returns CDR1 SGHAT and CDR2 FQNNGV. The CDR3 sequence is CASSLREDEKLFF. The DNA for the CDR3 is TGTGCCAGCAGCTTGCGGGAGGATGAAAAACTGTTTTTT.

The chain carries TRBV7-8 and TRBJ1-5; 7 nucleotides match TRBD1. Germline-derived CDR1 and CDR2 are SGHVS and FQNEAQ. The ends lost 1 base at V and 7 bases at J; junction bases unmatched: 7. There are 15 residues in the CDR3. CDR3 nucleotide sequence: TGTGCCAGCAGCTTAGTAAAGGGGGCAGGGCAGCCCCAGCATTTT. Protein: CASSLVKGAGQPQHF.

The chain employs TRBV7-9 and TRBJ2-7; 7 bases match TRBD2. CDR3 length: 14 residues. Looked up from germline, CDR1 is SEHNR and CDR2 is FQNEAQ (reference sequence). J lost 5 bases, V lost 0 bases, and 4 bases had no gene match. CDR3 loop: CASSLAGGPNEQYF. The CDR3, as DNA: TGTGCCAGCAGCTTAGCGGGAGGGCCCAACGAGCAGTACTTC.